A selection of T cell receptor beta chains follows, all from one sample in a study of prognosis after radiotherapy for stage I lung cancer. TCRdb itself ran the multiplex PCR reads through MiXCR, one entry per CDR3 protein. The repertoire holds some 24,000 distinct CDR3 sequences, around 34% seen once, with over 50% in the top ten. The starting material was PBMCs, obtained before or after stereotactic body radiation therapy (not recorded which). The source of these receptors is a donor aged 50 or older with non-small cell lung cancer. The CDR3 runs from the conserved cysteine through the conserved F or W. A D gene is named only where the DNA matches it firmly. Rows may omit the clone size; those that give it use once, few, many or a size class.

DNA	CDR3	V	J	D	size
TGCGCCAGCAGTGACTCGACCTTAGCAGTCAACTTAGATACGCAGTATTTT	CASSDSTLAVNLDTQYF	TRBV10-2	TRBJ2-3	.	many
TGTGCCAGCTCCCCCACCGTAGGGACAGCAAATGAAAAACTGTTTTTT	CASSPTVGTANEKLFF	TRBV18	TRBJ1-4	TRBD1	few
TGCGCCAGCCGCGGGGGTAGTGGGGCCAACGTCCTGACTTTC	CASRGGSGANVLTF	TRBV5-1	TRBJ2-6	TRBD2	.
TGTGCCAGCAGCCAAGTAACAGGGTTGGGGTTGATGGATGAGCAGTTCTTC	CASSQVTGLGLMDEQFF	TRBV14	TRBJ2-1	.	.
TGTGCCAGCAGTTACCGGGGGTCAGATACGCAGTATTTT	CASSYRGSDTQYF	TRBV6-5	TRBJ2-3	.	.
TGTGCCAGCAATACAGGCTCAGGGGGTCGGCAGTTCTTC	CASNTGSGGRQFF	TRBV6-1	TRBJ2-1	TRBD1	many
TGTGCCAGCAGTGGGGGACCGTATAGCAATCAGCCCCAGCATTTT	CASSGGPYSNQPQHF	TRBV6-1	TRBJ1-5	.	.
TGTGCCAGCTCACCACCGACAGGGGGGGTAGATACGCAGTATTTT	CASSPPTGGVDTQYF	TRBV18	TRBJ2-3	TRBD1	.
TGTGCCAGCAGTTACTCGCGGGGGGCTAGCGGGAGCCTGGATGAGCAGTTCTTC	CASSYSRGASGSLDEQFF	TRBV6-2/TRBV6-3	TRBJ2-1	TRBD2	many
TGTGCCAGCTCACCCCCCAGCGGGAGGAAGAACACCGGGGAGCTGTTTTTT	CASSPPSGRKNTGELFF	TRBV18	TRBJ2-2	TRBD2	many
TGTGCCAGTAGTCGACTAGCGGGGTTCACAGATACGCAGTATTTT	CASSRLAGFTDTQYF	TRBV19	TRBJ2-3	TRBD2	many
TGTGCCAGCAGTTCCCGAAGTACGACCGGGGAGCTGTTTTTT	CASSSRSTTGELFF	TRBV27	TRBJ2-2	.	few
TGTGCCATCAGCCCCACAGGGTTCACCGTGGAGCTGTTTTTT	CAISPTGFTVELFF	TRBV6-1	TRBJ2-2	.	once
TGCGCCAGCAGCTCGGGGACAGGGGGAGGGGAGACCCAGTACTTC	CASSSGTGGGETQYF	TRBV5-1	TRBJ2-5	TRBD1	many
TGTGCCAGCAGATGGGGGACAGGGGGTGCTTTCTTT	CASRWGTGGAFF	TRBV28	TRBJ1-1	TRBD1	many
TGTGCCAGCAGGGTGGGGACCGATGCCTACGAGCAGTACTTC	CASRVGTDAYEQYF	TRBV12-3/TRBV12-4	TRBJ2-7	.	many
TGTGCCAGCAGTTTCCTCGGGAGCTCCCAAGAGCAGTACTTC	CASSFLGSSQEQYF	TRBV12-3/TRBV12-4	TRBJ2-7	.	.
TGCGCCAGCAGCCTAGGGAGGTGGACCGAAGCTTTCTTT	CASSLGRWTEAFF	TRBV4-1	TRBJ1-1	.	many
TGCAGTGCTAGAGATGGGGACAGGATTGGATACACCTTC	CSARDGDRIGYTF	TRBV20-1	TRBJ1-2	TRBD1	.
TGTGCCAGCAGCCTTAGCGGAGGCCGGACCCAGTACTTC	CASSLSGGRTQYF	TRBV27	TRBJ2-5	.	many
TGTGCCAGCACAGAACAGTACGCCACAGATACGCAGTATTTT	CASTEQYATDTQYF	TRBV12-3/TRBV12-4	TRBJ2-3	.	many
TGTGCCAGCAGCTTTTCCCCTCGACTAGCGGGAGGGCAAGAGACCCAGTACTTC	CASSFSPRLAGGQETQYF	TRBV11-3	TRBJ2-5	TRBD2	many
TGTGCCAGCTCACCAGGGGAAGTTCAGCCCCAGCATTTT	CASSPGEVQPQHF	TRBV18	TRBJ1-5	.	many
TGTGCCAGTAGTATCTTAGCGGGACTTGGCAAAAACATTCAGTACTTC	CASSILAGLGKNIQYF	TRBV19	TRBJ2-4	TRBD2	few
TGCAGCAAATTGGACCCCCTCTCGCCCAATGAGCAGTTCTTC	CSKLDPLSPNEQFF	TRBV29-1	TRBJ2-1	.	many
TGCAGTGCTAGTCATGGCAGAACTCACACAGATACGCAGTATTTT	CSASHGRTHTDTQYF	TRBV20-1	TRBJ2-3	.	many
TGTGCCACCAGTGATTTTGTGTTGTCGGGCGGGGAGCTGTTTTTT	CATSDFVLSGGELFF	TRBV24-1	TRBJ2-2	.	many
TGTGCCAGTAGATCTGGAGCAAGCCAGGACACTGAAGCTTTCTTT	CASRSGASQDTEAFF	TRBV19	TRBJ1-1	.	.
TGCGCCAGCAGTTCACCGGGACTAGCGTACCAGCAAGAGACCCAGTACTTC	CASSSPGLAYQQETQYF	TRBV10-2	TRBJ2-5	TRBD2	many
TGCGCCAGAAGTGATGCAGCTCCGAACACTGAAGCTTTCTTT	CARSDAAPNTEAFF	TRBV10-2	TRBJ1-1	.	.
TGCGCCACCGGACTAGCGGGTGCCAATGAGCAGTTCTTC	CATGLAGANEQFF	TRBV5-1	TRBJ2-1	TRBD2	many
TGTGCCAGCAGCCGGCGGACGGAGCAGCCCCAGCATTTT	CASSRRTEQPQHF	TRBV7-2	TRBJ1-5	.	many
TGTGCCACCAGCAGAAGCGGACTAGCGGGACTCGGGAGGTCGGTCGTCGATACGCAGTATTTT	CATSRSGLAGLGRSVVDTQYF	TRBV15	TRBJ2-3	TRBD2	many
TGTGCCTGGAAGAAGAGCGGAAACACCATATATTTT	CAWKKSGNTIYF	TRBV30	TRBJ1-3	.	many
TGTGCCAGCAGCTTATCGCGGGACCAGCAGTTCTTC	CASSLSRDQQFF	TRBV11-3	TRBJ2-1	.	many
TGCGCCAGCAGCTTGGGGGGCGAAAACTATGGCTACACCTTC	CASSLGGENYGYTF	TRBV5-1	TRBJ1-2	.	many
TGTGCCAGCAATTTATGGGACGAGAAGTACTTC	CASNLWDEKYF	TRBV28	TRBJ2-7	.	.
TGTGCCAGCAGGGCAGCCTACGAGCAGTACTTC	CASRAAYEQYF	TRBV2	TRBJ2-7	.	many
TGCGCCAGCAGCTTGGGGTGGGGCAATGAGCAGTTCTTC	CASSLGWGNEQFF	TRBV5-1	TRBJ2-1	.	many
TGTGCCAGCTCCCGGAAGCCCGGGGACATTCAGTACTTC	CASSRKPGDIQYF	TRBV6-1	TRBJ2-4	.	many
TGTGCCAGCATCGTATGGGGTGGCTACACCTTC	CASIVWGGYTF	TRBV9	TRBJ1-2	.	.
TGTGCCAGCACAATGGTCTCGGGGACCCAGTACTTC	CASTMVSGTQYF	TRBV12-3/TRBV12-4	TRBJ2-5	.	many
TGTGCCAGCAGTTTTACAGGGACAAATAATTCACCCCTCCACTTT	CASSFTGTNNSPLHF	TRBV12-3/TRBV12-4	TRBJ1-6	.	many
TGTGCCAGCAGTTACTTAAGTACAGGGAATGAAAAACTGTTTTTT	CASSYLSTGNEKLFF	TRBV6-5	TRBJ1-4	.	.
TGTGCCAGTAGTATGAAGGCACGAGAGACCCAGTACTTC	CASSMKARETQYF	TRBV19	TRBJ2-5	.	many
TGTGCCAGCAGACCCCTGGGGGGTCCCCCTTCCGAGCAGTACTTC	CASRPLGGPPSEQYF	TRBV14	TRBJ2-7	.	.